These 8 T cell receptor beta chains were sequenced from one sample in a study of metastatic and nonmetastatic thyroid tumors. MiXCR reprocessed the PCR reads for TCRdb. Here the sample spans roughly 15,000 clones, approximately 30% being singletons. Thyroid surgery took place with no prior treatment in any patient. The specimen was tumor tissue. The receptor set was obtained from a male donor with papillary thyroid cancer or a benign thyroid nodule (not recorded which). Some clones in this sample may be carry-over from other donors' samples.

This clone was recorded at least ten times. The J gene is TRBJ2-1, the V gene TRBV6-1; D is possibly TRBD2 (6 bases). V was pared by 6 bases and J by 9 bases, with 24 bases between. This CDR3 has 16 residues. Germline assignment: CDR1 MNHNS and CDR2 SASEGT. CDR3 region: CASSPPRDSVNGEQFF. In DNA form, the CDR3 reads TGTGCCAGCAGCCCCCCAAGGGACTCCGTAAATGGTGAGCAGTTCTTC.

The V gene is TRBV28, the J gene TRBJ2-7; maybe TRBD2 (6 bases). Germline V gives CDR1 MDHEN, CDR2 SYDVKM. Trimming left V 6 bases short and J 3 bases short, with 21 bases between. This CDR3 spans 16 amino acids. CDR3 protein: CASSSRVLGGVYEQYF. As DNA, the CDR3 is TGTGCCAGCAGCTCTCGGGTTCTAGGCGGGGTCTACGAGCAGTACTTC. The whole variable domain, filled in from reference TRBV28 and TRBJ2-7, reads DVKVTQSSRYLVKRTGEKVFLECVQDMDHENMFWYRQDPGLGLRLIYFSYDVKMKEKGDIPEGYSVSREKKERFSLILESASTNQTSMYLCASSSRVLGGVYEQYFGPGTRLTVT.

The rearrangement links TRBV5-1 to TRBJ1-6; possible D gene TRBD1, 6 bases. The CDR3 covers 14 residues. Trimming cost V 0 bases and J 10 bases, with 11 bases left between them. CDR1 is SGHRS and CDR2 is YFSETQ in the germline V gene. In DNA, the CDR3 is TGCGCCAGCAGCTTGGACGCAGGGGAATCACCCCTCCACTTT. Translated, it gives CASSLDAGESPLHF.

This clone was counted many times. This sequence joins TRBV28 and TRBJ2-3; D unresolved. The V end was cut by 7 bases, the J end by 6 bases, with 8 bases between. This CDR3 is built from 11 residues. Germline V gene sequence: CDR1 MDHEN, CDR2 SYDVKM. DNA for the CDR3: TGTGCCAGCACCACCCCCGATACGCAGTATTTT. Amino acids: CASTTPDTQYF.

This clone came up many times. A much larger clonotype is one base distant, so this may be a read error. The sample carries other DNA sequences with the same CDR3. The chain recombines TRBV14 with TRBJ1-2; D possibly corresponds to TRBD1 (5 bases). The CDR3 is 15 residues long. Germline-derived CDR1 and CDR2 are SGHDN and FVKESK. The ends were cut back, 3 bases at V and 0 bases at J, with 11 bases in the middle. CDR3 sequence reads: CASSQGRGANYGYTF. CDR3 DNA: TGTGCCAGCAGCCAGGGACGGGGGGCTAACTATGGCTACACCTTC.

The chain recombines TRBV3-1 with TRBJ2-1; TRBD1 matches at 7 bases. Germline V lookup: CDR1 LGHDT, CDR2 YNNKEL (reference sequence). V shed 4 bases, J shed 7 bases, and the junction held 4 bases outside the gene matches. The CDR3 consists of 13 residues. The CDR3 spells CASSPYRGNEQFF. DNA for the CDR3: TGTGCCAGCAGCCCCTACAGGGGTAATGAGCAGTTCTTC.

This clone counts as hyperexpanded. The chain uses TRBV6-1 and TRBJ2-7; D may be TRBD2 (5 bases). Between the trimmed V and J ends, which lost 5 bases and 6 bases, there was a span of 8 bases. The germline V gene encodes CDR1 MNHNS and CDR2 SASEGT. The CDR3 runs 11 residues. CDR3: CASSQRSEQYF. The CDR3, as DNA: TGTGCCAGCAGTCAGCGGAGCGAGCAGTACTTC.

Within the sample, this clone is medium-sized. The rearrangement uses TRBV3-1 and TRBJ2-7; D perhaps matches TRBD1 (6 bases). The CDR3 is 16 residues long. The V and J ends lost 4 bases and 3 bases respectively, with 19 bases between them. Germline V gene data show CDR1 as LGHDT and CDR2 as YNNKEL (reference sequence). This CDR3 reads CASSLRLGTPDYEQYF. CDR3 sequence (DNA): TGTGCCAGCAGCCTTCGGCTGGGGACACCTGACTACGAGCAGTACTTC.